These 27 T cell receptor beta chains originate from one sample sequenced in a study of cytomegalovirus exposure and HLA in healthy donors. A multiplex PCR was run with 60 Vbeta primers and 13 Jbeta primers. Libraries were prepared by immunoSEQ multiplex PCR; TCRdb keeps only in-frame clonotypes and omits some of them. The table includes about 94,000 clones, under 80% detected once. Sequencing was done on a sample of PBMCs. These receptors all stem from a man aged 25-40 years in good health and CMV-seropositive.

This clone was counted a few times. The genes are TRBV6-5 and TRBJ2-1; TRBD2 matches at 10 bases. J gave up 5 bases and V 6 bases, and 7 bases lay outside the gene matches. The CDR3 covers 15 residues. The V gene's germline CDR1 is MNHEY and CDR2 SVGAGI. In DNA form, the CDR3 reads TGTGCCAGCAGAACCACTAGCGGGGCAGACAATGAGCAGTTCTTC. Its translation: CASRTTSGADNEQFF.

The chain's CDR3 is CASSSDSSSSYEQYF. CDR3 nucleotide sequence: TGTGCCAGCAGCTCTGACAGCAGCAGCTCCTACGAGCAGTACTTC. This chain uses TRBV9 with TRBJ2-7; maybe TRBD1 (5 bases). Trimming removed 4 bases from V and 0 bases from J, with 14 bases in between. This CDR3 spans 15 amino acids. Germline-derived CDR1 and CDR2 are SGDLS and YYNGEE.

This chain links TRBV6-5 with TRBJ2-5, with 8 bases lining up with TRBD1. CDR3 size: 15 residues. The trim removed 0 bases at V and 7 bases at J, leaving 7 bases unmatched. Germline V CDR1 and CDR2: MNHEY, SVGAGI. The CDR3, as DNA: TGTGCCAGCAGTTACTCCCAGGGACAGGCTAGGACCCAGTACTTC. Its protein product is CASSYSQGQARTQYF.

CDR3 bases: TGCAGTGCTAGACCTAATCGAGGGGCTTTCTTT. It encodes CSARPNRGAFF. The rearrangement uses TRBV20-1 and TRBJ1-1; D call uncertain. The V end lost 2 bases, the J end lost 11 bases, and 12 bases lay between the germline ends. CDR3 size: 11 residues. The germline V gene has CDR1 DFQATT and CDR2 SNEGSKA (reference sequence).

The chain carries TRBV7-2 and TRBJ2-2; 9 bases align to TRBD1. This CDR3 region has 14 residues. CDR1 is SGHTA, CDR2 FQGNSA, per germline. Trimming removed 10 bases from V and 3 bases from J; junction bases left unmatched: 6. CDR3 protein: CAISGTGYTGELFF. The CDR3 coding sequence is TGTGCCATTTCCGGGACAGGGTACACCGGGGAGCTGTTTTTT.

Only a few counts were recorded for this clone. J is TRBJ2-1 and V is TRBV2; 11 bases agree with TRBD2. The CDR3 is made up of 14 amino acids. Trimming took 5 bases from V and 14 from J; bases not matched to a gene: 11. Germline-derived CDR1 and CDR2 are SNHLY and FYNNEI. Here the CDR3 DNA reads TGTGCCAGCAGTCCCATAGGACTAGCGGGCTTGGAGTTCTTC. This gives the protein CASSPIGLAGLEFF.

The CDR3 DNA reads TGTGCCAGCAGCGTGACAGAGCGGGACACTGAAGCTTTCTTT. Residues: CASSVTERDTEAFF. This chain links TRBV2 with TRBJ1-1; D possibly corresponds to TRBD1 (5 bases). Deletions cut 6 bases from V and 3 bases from J, with 14 bases between. Germline lookup yields CDR1 SNHLY and CDR2 FYNNEI. The CDR3 loop spans 14 amino acids. Filled out from reference TRBV2 and TRBJ1-1, the complete variable domain reads EPEVTQTPSHQVTQMGQEVILRCVPISNHLYFYWYRQILGQKVEFLVSFYNNEISEKSEIFDDQFSVERPDGSNFTLKIRSTKLEDSAMYFCASSVTERDTEAFFGQGTRLTVV.

The genes are TRBV7-2 and TRBJ2-3, with D possibly being TRBD2 (6 bases). V lost 2 bases to trimming and J lost 4 bases, with 19 bases between them. This CDR3 has 17 amino acids. Germline assignment: CDR1 SGHTA and CDR2 FQGNSA. CDR3 residues: CASSLSEGRELADTQYF. The CDR3 DNA is TGTGCCAGCAGCTTATCTGAGGGGCGGGAACTCGCAGATACGCAGTATTTT.

This chain links TRBV5-4 with TRBJ2-7; possibly TRBD1 for D (6 bases). CDR1 SGHNT and CDR2 YYREEE come from the germline V gene (reference sequence). The CDR3 runs to 13 residues. Trimming removed 0 bases at V and 6 bases at J, with 10 bases between. The CDR3 loop reads CASSLDRVGEQYF. The CDR3 DNA reads as TGTGCCAGCAGCTTGGACAGGGTTGGCGAGCAGTACTTC.

V is TRBV7-2 and J is TRBJ2-7; a weak D match, TRBD1 (6 bases). This CDR3 is built from 14 residues. V gave up 5 bases and J gave up 3 bases, with 14 bases separating them. Germline CDR1 and CDR2: SGHTA and FQGNSA. The CDR3 DNA sequence: TGTGCCAGCAGCCCCGACGGCAGGGGCTACGAGCAGTACTTC. As protein: CASSPDGRGYEQYF.

The V and J genes are TRBV15 and TRBJ1-3, with a tentative D call TRBD1 (5 bases). Germline-derived CDR1 and CDR2 are LNHNV and YYDKDF (reference sequence). This CDR3 is 17 amino acids long. Trimming shortened V by 0 bases and J by 0 bases, and 12 bases separated the two germline ends. CDR3 loop: CATSRDPGGSSGNTIYF. The CDR3 nucleotides read TGTGCCACCAGCAGAGATCCGGGGGGAAGCTCTGGAAACACCATATATTTT.

The chain uses TRBV29-1 and TRBJ1-1; 10 bases are a match to TRBD1. With 7 bases clipped from V and 3 bases from J, the junction kept 23 bases outside the gene matches. The CDR3 is 19 amino acids. The V gene's germline CDR1 is SQVTM and CDR2 ANQGSEA. The DNA of the CDR3 is TGCAGCGCCATACGCTCACGGGGACAGGGGCTATTGCGGGACACTGAAGCTTTCTTT. Amino acids: CSAIRSRGQGLLRDTEAFF.

The chain employs TRBV6-5 and TRBJ2-7; TRBD1 matches at 8 bases. In germline, CDR1 is MNHEY, CDR2 SVGAGI. The CDR3 contains 14 residues. The J segment lost 5 bases and the V segment lost 6 bases, leaving 9 bases of the junction unmatched. The CDR3 coding sequence is TGTGCCAGCAGGACCAGGGGGCCAATGAACGAGCAGTACTTC. It encodes CASRTRGPMNEQYF.

About this clone itself: Sequence at one end of the junction differs from germline and may be a read error. This sequence joins TRBV6-5 and TRBJ1-5; D possibly corresponds to TRBD1 (5 bases). This CDR3 has 14 amino acids. The V gene's germline CDR1 is MNHEY and CDR2 SVGAGI. The DNA for the CDR3 is TGTGCCAGCAGCTCCAACGGGGGTAATCAGCCCCAGAATTTT. Translated, it gives CASSSNGGNQPQNF.

Here the CDR3 DNA reads TGCGCCAGCAGCGATGAGGAATCAGATACGCAGTATTTT. This gives the protein CASSDEESDTQYF. The rearrangement links TRBV10-2 to TRBJ2-3; D remains unclear. The germline gives CDR1 WSHSY, CDR2 SAAADI. Trimming shortened V by 6 bases and J by 4 bases, and 11 bases separated the two germline ends. The CDR3 has 13 amino acids.

The chain carries TRBV29-1 and TRBJ1-2; the match to TRBD1 covers 11 bases. CDR3 size: 12 residues. CDR1 SQVTM and CDR2 ANQGSEA come from the germline V gene. The V gene end was trimmed by 7 bases and the J gene end by 7 bases; junction bases not matched to a gene: 5. The CDR3 DNA follows: TGCAGCGCGGGACAGGGGGTTTCTGGCTACACCTTC. As protein: CSAGQGVSGYTF.

This rearrangement joins TRBV5-1 to TRBJ1-2; D possibly corresponds to TRBD1 (5 bases). Germline V gene lookup returns CDR1 SGHRS and CDR2 YFSETQ. The CDR3 consists of 17 residues. V dropped 1 base and J dropped 4 bases, with 20 bases sitting between them. CDR3 nucleotides: TGCGCCAGCAGCTTGTATGAGGAGACAGTTAAGTCCTATGGCTACACCTTC. This codes for CASSLYEETVKSYGYTF.

The chain recombines TRBV5-4 with TRBJ1-2; D gene ambiguous. The V end was cut by 6 bases, the J end by 6 bases, with 9 bases between. The CDR3 runs 11 residues. From germline, CDR1 is SGHNT and CDR2 YYREEE (reference sequence). The CDR3 loop is CASTGNNGYTF. CDR3 DNA: TGTGCCAGCACGGGGAATAATGGCTACACCTTC.

In its sample, this clone was seen once. This chain links TRBV5-1 with TRBJ2-1; 7 bases agree with TRBD2. Germline CDR1 and CDR2: SGHRS and YFSETQ. The CDR3 covers 14 residues. Trimming removed 3 bases from V and 6 bases from J; junction bases left unmatched: 6. In DNA, the CDR3 is TGCGCCAGCAGCTATGACTGGGAGGGCAATGAGCAGTTCTTC. Protein sequence: CASSYDWEGNEQFF.

The chain has TRBV30 and TRBJ2-1; 11 bases are shared with TRBD2. Germline V lookup: CDR1 GTSNPN, CDR2 SVGIG (reference sequence). Trimming removed 7 bases from V and 5 bases from J; junction bases left unmatched: 13. The CDR3 extends over 16 amino acids. The CDR3 bases are TGTGCCTCCCCAGACGTCGGGACTAGCGGAAACAATGAGCAGTTCTTC. Translated: CASPDVGTSGNNEQFF.

This chain joins TRBV5-6 and TRBJ2-7; D gene unclear. The germline V gene has CDR1 SGHDT and CDR2 YYEEEE. The CDR3 is made up of 13 amino acids. V lost 4 bases and J 1 base, leaving 9 bases between the germline ends. The CDR3 loop is CASSPGVSYEQYF. CDR3 DNA sequence: TGTGCCAGCAGCCCCGGTGTTTCCTACGAGCAGTACTTC.

This clone has more than one count but fewer than ten. The V gene is TRBV19, the J gene TRBJ1-5, with D perhaps matching TRBD1 (5 bases). Germline CDR1 and CDR2: LNHDA and SQIVND (reference sequence). The CDR3 contains 15 residues. V lost 3 bases, J lost 4 bases, and 13 bases lay in between. Here the CDR3 DNA reads TGTGCCAGTAGTATTCGGTCCAGGGAAAATCAGCCCCAGCATTTT. It yields the protein CASSIRSRENQPQHF. Variable domain in full (rest from reference TRBV19 and TRBJ1-5): DGGITQSPKYLFRKEGQNVTLSCEQNLNHDAMYWYRQDPGQGLRLIYYSQIVNDFQKGDIAEGYSVSREKKESFPLTVTSAQKNPTAFYLCASSIRSRENQPQHFGDGTRLSIL.

The CDR3 is CSVELRVLTEAFF. The CDR3 region has the DNA TGCAGCGTTGAATTGCGGGTTTTGACTGAAGCTTTCTTT. This sequence joins TRBV29-1 and TRBJ1-1; D call uncertain. The germline V and J ends were trimmed by 2 bases and 5 bases, with 12 bases remaining between them. Germline V gene sequence: CDR1 SQVTM, CDR2 ANQGSEA. This CDR3 comprises 13 residues. Full variable domain (rest looked up from reference TRBV29-1 and TRBJ1-1): SAVISQKPSRDICQRGTSLTIQCQVDSQVTMMFWYRQQPGQSLTLIATANQGSEATYESGFVIDKFPISRPNLTFSTLTVSNMSPEDSSIYLCSVELRVLTEAFFGQGTRLTVV.

CDR3 residues: CASSEGSGKGRELFF. CDR3 in DNA: TGTGCCAGCAGTGAAGGGTCGGGTAAAGGCCGGGAGCTGTTTTTT. V and J are TRBV2 and TRBJ2-2; no definite D call. The CDR3 has 15 residues. Germline loops: CDR1 SNHLY, CDR2 FYNNEI. V lost 1 base to trimming and J lost 9 bases, with 15 bases between them.

The J gene is TRBJ1-5, the V gene TRBV4-2; D remains unclear. This CDR3 has 15 amino acids. Trimming shortened V by 1 base and J by 4 bases, and 11 bases separated the two germline ends. From germline, CDR1 is LGHNA and CDR2 YNFKEQ. DNA of the CDR3: TGTGCCAGCAGCCAAGGGGCGTTGGGTAATCAGCCCCAGCATTTT. It specifies CASSQGALGNQPQHF.

This clone was seen a few times. The chain recombines TRBV10-1 with TRBJ2-5; TRBD2 matches 12 bases. The J call may be wrong; the DNA end is better matched by TRBJ2-7. The CDR3 is 18 residues long. Germline loops: CDR1 WNHNN, CDR2 SYGVQD (reference sequence). The CDR3 protein is CASSESGLAGGQVNEQYF. CDR3 DNA sequence: TGCGCCAGCAGTGAGTCGGGGCTAGCGGGAGGGCAAGTAAACGAGCAGTACTTC.

This sequence joins TRBV11-2 and TRBJ2-1, with TRBD2 matching over 14 bases. This CDR3 spans 15 amino acids. With V trimmed by 5 bases and J by 7 bases, 4 bases remained unmatched. CDR1 SGHAT and CDR2 FQNNGV come from the germline V gene. The CDR3 DNA is TGTGCCAGCAGCCCAGGGACTAGCGGGGGTAATGAGCAGTTCTTC. It codes for CASSPGTSGGNEQFF.